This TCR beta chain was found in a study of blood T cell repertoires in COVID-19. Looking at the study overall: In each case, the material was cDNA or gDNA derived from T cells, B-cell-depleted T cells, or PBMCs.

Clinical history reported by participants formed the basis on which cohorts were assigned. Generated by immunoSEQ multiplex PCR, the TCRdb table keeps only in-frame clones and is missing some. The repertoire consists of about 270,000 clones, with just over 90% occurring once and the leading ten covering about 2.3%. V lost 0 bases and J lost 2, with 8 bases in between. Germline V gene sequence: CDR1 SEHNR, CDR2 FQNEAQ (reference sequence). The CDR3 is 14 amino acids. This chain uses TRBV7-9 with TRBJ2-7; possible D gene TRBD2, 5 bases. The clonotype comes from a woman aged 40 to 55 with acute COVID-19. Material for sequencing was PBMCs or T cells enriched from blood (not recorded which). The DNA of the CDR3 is TGTGCCAGCAGCTTAGCGCTCGGGACCTACGAGCAGTACTTC. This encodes CASSLALGTYEQYF.